This TCR beta chain emerged from a study of T cell changes during pregnancy in multiple sclerosis. Using immunoSEQ multiplex PCR, the repertoire was profiled, and TCRdb retains in-frame clones only, with some absent. The sample consists of approximately 17,000 clones, around 97% of them appearing once. The CDR3 covers 14 residues. V was pared by 2 bases and J by 10 bases, with 17 bases between. From germline, CDR1 is MNHEY and CDR2 SVGAGI. The material sequenced was peripheral blood, taken in the third trimester of pregnancy. The receptor was isolated from a female donor with multiple sclerosis, enrolled in a pregnancy study. The rearrangement uses TRBV6-5 and TRBJ1-2; D remains ambiguous. The CDR3 is CASSYEGWSSDYTF. The CDR3 nucleotides are TGTGCCAGCAGTTACGAGGGCTGGAGTTCTGACTACACCTTC.